The 31 T cell receptor beta chains below all came from one sample that was sequenced in a study of blood T cell repertoires in COVID-19. TCRdb's copy holds only in-frame clones and misses some; the assay was immunoSEQ multiplex PCR. Here the sample spans about 160,000 clones, 70% to 85% being singletons. The sample consisted of peripheral blood. These receptors all stem from a man older than 75 with COVID-19, enrolled during active disease.

This clone showed up many times. This specimen includes other DNA sequences encoding the same CDR3. The chain carries TRBV6-5 and TRBJ2-3; 7 bases align to TRBD1. The germline gives CDR1 MNHEY, CDR2 SVGAGI. The trim removed 6 bases at V and 3 bases at J, leaving 3 bases unmatched. The CDR3 consists of 13 residues. In nucleotides, the CDR3 is TGTGCCAGCAGAATACAGGGGACAGATACGCAGTATTTT. It translates to CASRIQGTDTQYF.

This chain joins TRBV19 and TRBJ1-4, with a weak D call TRBD1 (5 bases). The germline gives CDR1 LNHDA, CDR2 SQIVND (reference sequence). The CDR3 length is 14 residues. The ends were cut back, 6 bases at V and 0 bases at J, with 8 bases in the middle. CDR3 residues: CASRPGATNEKLFF. The DNA of the CDR3 is TGTGCCAGTAGGCCGGGGGCAACTAATGAAAAACTGTTTTTT.

This clone was seen a single time. The V call is TRBV14, the J call TRBJ2-3; maybe TRBD2 (5 bases). Trimming removed 1 base at V and 1 base at J, with 9 bases between. The germline V gene encodes CDR1 SGHDN and CDR2 FVKESK. This CDR3 is built from 15 residues. The CDR3 nucleotides are TGTGCCAGCAGCCAAGGAGGGCTTGGCACAGATACGCAGTATTTT. Amino acid sequence: CASSQGGLGTDTQYF.

This sequence joins TRBV5-6 and TRBJ1-1; tentatively, D is TRBD1 (5 bases). Germline CDR1 and CDR2: SGHDT and YYEEEE. This CDR3 is built from 15 residues. Trimming took off 5 bases at V and 2 bases at J, with 16 bases between the two ends. CDR3 DNA sequence: TGTGCCAGCAGGGGGGGGAGACGAGGAAACACTGAAGCTTTCTTT. It specifies CASRGGRRGNTEAFF.

The rearrangement links TRBV6-6 to TRBJ1-3, with D possibly matching TRBD1 (5 bases). Germline CDR1 MNHNY, CDR2 SVGAGI (reference sequence). Trimming left V 7 bases short and J 0 bases short, with 10 bases between. This CDR3 contains 14 residues. The CDR3 reads CASTLDSSGNTIYF. The CDR3 bases are TGTGCCAGCACCCTCGACAGCTCTGGAAACACCATATATTTT.

The chain has TRBV28 and TRBJ1-1; 9 nucleotides align to TRBD1. The CDR3 sequence is 14 residues long. CDR1 is MDHEN, CDR2 SYDVKM, per germline. V was clipped by 5 bases and J by 4 bases; unmatched bases: 5. This CDR3 is CASSPQGASTEAFF. DNA for the CDR3: TGTGCCAGCAGTCCACAGGGGGCAAGCACTGAAGCTTTCTTT.

The chain couples TRBV6-2 or TRBV6-3 to TRBJ1-2; the D gene is possibly TRBD1 (6 bases). The V gene's germline CDR1 is MNHEY and CDR2 SVGEGT. The V gene lost 2 bases and the J gene lost 5 bases, with 21 bases spanning the gap. CDR3 length: 17 amino acids. Here the CDR3 DNA reads TGTGCCAGCAGTTACAGCCTCCCCGGACAGCAAGTTTATGGCTACACCTTC. This gives the protein CASSYSLPGQQVYGYTF.

The CDR3 nucleotides read TGTGCCAGCAGCTTCGGGGGGGCCATGAGGGATACGCAGTATTTT. The encoded protein is CASSFGGAMRDTQYF. The gene calls are TRBV2 and TRBJ2-3, with 8 bases that match TRBD2. Germline CDR1 is SNHLY and CDR2 is FYNNEI. V lost 6 bases and J lost 6; bases outside the gene matches: 11. This CDR3 spans 15 amino acids.

This sequence joins TRBV25-1 and TRBJ1-4; no firm D call. Germline CDR1 reads MGHDK; CDR2 reads SYGVNS. V was clipped by 3 bases and J by 5 bases, with 4 bases between them. This CDR3 is 12 amino acids long. This CDR3 is CASSDFNEKLFF. CDR3 in DNA: TGTGCCAGCAGTGACTTCAATGAAAAACTGTTTTTT.

The chain joins TRBV2 to TRBJ2-3; 7 positions agree with TRBD1. The CDR3 has 16 amino acids. Germline V CDR1 and CDR2: SNHLY, FYNNEI. V lost 0 bases, J lost 0 bases, and 3 bases stayed unmatched. CDR3 region: CASSEARTGSTDTQYF. The CDR3 region has the DNA TGTGCCAGCAGTGAAGCCCGGACAGGAAGCACAGATACGCAGTATTTT.

The V call is TRBV28, the J call TRBJ2-2, with D possibly TRBD2 on 5 matching bases. CDR1 MDHEN and CDR2 SYDVKM come from the germline V gene. Trimming took 5 bases from V and 5 from J, leaving 12 bases between them. The CDR3 is 14 residues long. CDR3 loop: CASSSLARTGELFF. The CDR3 DNA follows: TGTGCCAGCAGTAGTCTAGCCCGAACCGGGGAGCTGTTTTTT.

The V and J genes are TRBV7-9 and TRBJ1-3, with 8 positions matching TRBD1. In germline, CDR1 is SEHNR, CDR2 FQNEAQ (reference sequence). The CDR3 consists of 15 residues. The V gene end was trimmed by 5 bases and the J gene end by 1 base; junction bases not matched to a gene: 4. CDR3 DNA sequence: TGTGCCAGCAGCCATGGACAGGGTTCTGGAAACACCATATATTTT. This translates into CASSHGQGSGNTIYF.

The chain joins TRBV25-1 to TRBJ1-3, with D possibly TRBD1 on 5 matching bases. Trimming left V 4 bases short and J 2 bases short, with 15 bases between. The CDR3 runs 16 residues. The germline V gene has CDR1 MGHDK and CDR2 SYGVNS. The CDR3 spells CASSGHRIQTGNTIYF. The CDR3 DNA sequence: TGTGCCAGCAGTGGTCACAGGATACAGACTGGAAACACCATATATTTT.

The chain recombines TRBV3-1 (or the pseudogene TRBV3-2) with TRBJ1-1, with D tentatively TRBD1 (5 bases). The CDR3 runs 11 residues. Looked up from germline, CDR1 is LGHDT and CDR2 is YNNKEL (reference sequence). Trimming removed 4 bases at V and 7 bases at J, with 7 bases between. CDR3 bases: TGTGCCAGCAGCCGAAGGGGTGAAGCTTTCTTT. The encoded protein is CASSRRGEAFF.

The chain recombines TRBV7-9 with TRBJ1-2; TRBD1 might be the D (5 bases). The V and J ends lost 5 bases and 3 bases respectively, with 10 bases between them. The CDR3 has 13 residues. The germline gives CDR1 SEHNR, CDR2 FQNEAQ (reference sequence). In DNA, the CDR3 is TGTGCCAGCAGCGCCGGGACTGACTATGGCTACACCTTC. This encodes CASSAGTDYGYTF.

In regard to this clone: This may stem from a read error, because a much larger clone lies one nucleotide away. V gene TRBV7-3 combines with J gene TRBJ2-2, with 9 bases matching TRBD1. Germline V lookup: CDR1 SGHTA, CDR2 FQGTGA. The V segment lost 5 bases and the J segment 7 bases; nucleotides outside the gene matches: 5. The CDR3 has 14 residues. CDR3 DNA: TGTGCCAGCAGCCGGACAGGGGAGGGCGGGGAGCTGTTTTTT. This codes for CASSRTGEGGELFF.

The chain combines TRBV28 with TRBJ1-4, with a weak D call TRBD1 (5 bases). Looked up from germline, CDR1 is MDHEN and CDR2 is SYDVKM. The V end lost 5 bases, the J end lost 4 bases, and 14 bases lay between the germline ends. The CDR3 runs to 15 residues. CDR3 amino acids: CASSLGGGFNEKLFF. DNA of the CDR3: TGTGCCAGCAGTCTCGGGGGGGGGTTTAATGAAAAACTGTTTTTT. Complete variable domain (other parts from reference TRBV28 and TRBJ1-4): DVKVTQSSRYLVKRTGEKVFLECVQDMDHENMFWYRQDPGLGLRLIYFSYDVKMKEKGDIPEGYSVSREKKERFSLILESASTNQTSMYLCASSLGGGFNEKLFFGSGTQLSVL.

This sequence joins TRBV5-1 and TRBJ2-2, with D possibly being TRBD1 (6 bases). Deletions cut 2 bases from V and 7 bases from J, with 15 bases between. This CDR3 has 15 residues. Germline V gene data show CDR1 as SGHRS and CDR2 as YFSETQ. The CDR3, as DNA: TGCGCCAGCAGCTTCGACAGGACGGCGGTCGGGGAGCTGTTTTTT. Its protein is CASSFDRTAVGELFF.

The rearrangement uses TRBV27 and TRBJ1-6, with a tentative D call TRBD1 (6 bases). This CDR3 has 17 amino acids. From germline, CDR1 is MNHEY and CDR2 SMNVEV (reference sequence). Between the trimmed V and J ends, which lost 10 bases and 0 bases, there was a span of 19 bases. The CDR3 region is CATRPGTLSSYNSPLHF. As DNA, the CDR3 is TGTGCCACCCGACCCGGGACACTGAGCTCCTATAATTCACCCCTCCACTTT.

The rearrangement uses TRBV19 and TRBJ2-2; TRBD1 matches at 8 bases. CDR1 is LNHDA, CDR2 SQIVND, per germline (reference sequence). The J segment lost 6 bases and the V segment lost 3 bases, leaving 12 bases of the junction unmatched. The CDR3 is made up of 17 amino acids. The CDR3 protein is CASSILGQGRQAGELFF. In nucleotides, the CDR3 is TGTGCCAGTAGTATCCTCGGACAGGGAAGACAGGCCGGGGAGCTGTTTTTT.

The V gene is TRBV28, the J gene TRBJ1-1; 7 bases agree with TRBD1. Germline V gene sequence: CDR1 MDHEN, CDR2 SYDVKM. This CDR3 has 14 residues. Unmatched junction bases numbered 6, after V lost 4 bases and J lost 4 bases. The CDR3 is CASSSYRGRTEAFF. Written as DNA, the CDR3 is TGTGCCAGCAGTTCATACAGGGGACGCACTGAAGCTTTCTTT.

The rearrangement joins TRBV5-4 to TRBJ2-1, with a possible D match to TRBD1 (6 bases). The V end was cut by 4 bases, the J end by 2 bases, with 16 bases between. This CDR3 is built from 16 residues. Germline CDR1 and CDR2: SGHNT and YYREEE (reference sequence). In DNA, the CDR3 is TGTGCCAGCAGCCAGGGGTTCGGGGCGGCCTACAATGAGCAGTTCTTC. Its translation is CASSQGFGAAYNEQFF.

This clone appeared once. The V gene is TRBV7-9, the J gene TRBJ2-5, with D possibly TRBD2 on 6 matching bases. Trimming took 0 bases from V and 5 from J, leaving 19 bases between them. This CDR3 comprises 17 residues. The germline CDR1 and CDR2 sequences are SEHNR and FQNEAQ (reference sequence). The CDR3, as DNA: TGTGCCAGCAGCTTAGCGCTGGGCAGCCTCAGCGGGGAGACCCAGTACTTC. Encoded protein: CASSLALGSLSGETQYF. Based on the CDR3 plus reference TRBV7-9 and TRBJ2-5, the full variable domain is DTGVSQNPRHKITKRGQNVTFRCDPISEHNRLYWYRQTLGQGPEFLTYFQNEAQLEKSRLLSDRFSAERPKGSFSTLEIQRTEQGDSAMYLCASSLALGSLSGETQYFGPGTRLLVL.

V gene TRBV19 combines with J gene TRBJ1-1; D is possibly TRBD1 (5 bases). The CDR3 covers 15 residues. The germline V gene encodes CDR1 LNHDA and CDR2 SQIVND (reference sequence). V gave up 1 base and J gave up 6 bases, with 15 bases separating them. CDR3 region: CASSIGGPGRAEAFF. The CDR3 nucleotides are TGTGCCAGTAGTATAGGGGGCCCGGGCCGGGCTGAAGCTTTCTTT.

The gene calls are TRBV5-6 and TRBJ1-1; D is undetermined. Germline V gene data show CDR1 as SGHDT and CDR2 as YYEEEE. The CDR3 spans 13 residues. V dropped 0 bases and J dropped 5 bases, with 8 bases sitting between them. The CDR3 is CASSLVPETEAFF. CDR3 nucleotide sequence: TGTGCCAGCAGCTTGGTCCCCGAGACTGAAGCTTTCTTT.

V is TRBV3-1 (or the pseudogene TRBV3-2) and J is TRBJ1-1; 8 bases are shared with TRBD1. The trim removed 5 bases at V and 11 bases at J, leaving 7 bases unmatched. Germline lookup yields CDR1 LGHDT and CDR2 YNNKEL (reference sequence). The CDR3 is 12 amino acids. DNA of the CDR3: TGTGCCAGCAGCTTGCGGACAGGGAAGGCTTTCTTT. This encodes CASSLRTGKAFF.

The chain uses TRBV2 and TRBJ2-2, with 7 bases aligning to TRBD1. The V segment lost 5 bases and the J segment 1 base; nucleotides outside the gene matches: 10. The CDR3 totals 17 residues. Germline V gene sequence: CDR1 SNHLY, CDR2 FYNNEI. The CDR3 sequence: CASSSYIGTVNTGELFF. The CDR3 coding sequence is TGTGCCAGCAGTTCCTACATTGGGACAGTGAACACCGGGGAGCTGTTTTTT.

V gene TRBV5-1 combines with J gene TRBJ2-1, with 9 nucleotides matching TRBD2. Germline-derived CDR1 and CDR2 are SGHRS and YFSETQ. The J segment lost 9 bases and the V segment lost 0 bases, leaving 7 bases of the junction unmatched. This CDR3 spans 15 amino acids. The CDR3 DNA reads TGCGCCAGCAGCTTGGAGGGCGGGGGGGCTCTTGAGCAGTTCTTC. Its protein product is CASSLEGGGALEQFF. Based on the CDR3 plus reference TRBV5-1 and TRBJ2-1, the full variable domain is KAGVTQTPRYLIKTRGQQVTLSCSPISGHRSVSWYQQTPGQGLQFLFEYFSETQRNKGNFPGRFSGRQFSNSRSEMNVSTLELGDSALYLCASSLEGGGALEQFFGPGTRLTVL.

The chain uses TRBV18 and TRBJ2-2, with D hard to call. The CDR3 is 15 amino acids. Germline V gene lookup returns CDR1 KGHSH and CDR2 LQKENI. Trimming took off 8 bases at V and 0 bases at J, with 13 bases between the two ends. In nucleotides, the CDR3 is TGTGCCAGCACCGTGCAAGAGGCGAACACCGGGGAGCTGTTTTTT. It yields the protein CASTVQEANTGELFF.

The V gene is TRBV6-4, the J gene TRBJ1-6, with unresolved D. Germline V lookup: CDR1 MRHNA, CDR2 SNTAGT. V lost 0 bases to trimming and J lost 7 bases, with 10 bases between them. The CDR3 contains 15 residues. The CDR3 reads CASSDSTRGNSPLHF. In nucleotides, the CDR3 is TGTGCCAGCAGTGACTCGACCAGAGGGAATTCACCCCTCCACTTT.

The chain is built from TRBV18 and TRBJ2-5, with D perhaps matching TRBD2 (6 bases). This CDR3 contains 13 residues. Trimming removed 3 bases at V and 4 bases at J, with 9 bases between. Germline V gene data show CDR1 as KGHSH and CDR2 as LQKENI. CDR3: CASSPSGGETQYF. The CDR3 DNA reads as TGTGCCAGCTCACCTAGCGGAGGAGAGACCCAGTACTTC.